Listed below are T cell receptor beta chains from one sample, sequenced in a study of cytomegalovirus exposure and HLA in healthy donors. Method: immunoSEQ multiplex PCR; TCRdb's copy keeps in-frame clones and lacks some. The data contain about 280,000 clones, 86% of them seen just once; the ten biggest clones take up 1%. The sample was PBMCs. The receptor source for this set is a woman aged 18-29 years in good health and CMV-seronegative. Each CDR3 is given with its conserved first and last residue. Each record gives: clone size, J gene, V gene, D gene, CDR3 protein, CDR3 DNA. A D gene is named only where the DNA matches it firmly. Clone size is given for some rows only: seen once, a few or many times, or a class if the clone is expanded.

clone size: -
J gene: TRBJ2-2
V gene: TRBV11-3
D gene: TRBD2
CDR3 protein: CASSLVGQGLASVGELFF
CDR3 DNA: TGTGCCAGCAGCTTAGTGGGTCAGGGACTAGCGAGCGTCGGGGAGCTGTTTTTT

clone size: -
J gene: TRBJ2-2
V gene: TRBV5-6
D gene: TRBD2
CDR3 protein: CASSLGLAGGELFF
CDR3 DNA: TGTGCCAGCAGCTTGGGGCTAGCGGGAGGGGAGCTGTTTTTT

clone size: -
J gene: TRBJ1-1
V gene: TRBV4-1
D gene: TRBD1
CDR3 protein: CASSQGGQGREAFF
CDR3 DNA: TGCGCCAGCAGCCAAGGGGGACAGGGGCGTGAAGCTTTCTTT

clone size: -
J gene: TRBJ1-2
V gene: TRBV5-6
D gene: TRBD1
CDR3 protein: CASSLASWTGTSYGYTF
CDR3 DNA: TGTGCCAGCAGCTTGGCCTCCTGGACAGGGACAAGCTATGGCTACACCTTC

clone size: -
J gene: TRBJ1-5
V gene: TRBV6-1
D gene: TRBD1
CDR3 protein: CASSEASGGNNQPQHF
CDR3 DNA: TGTGCCAGCAGTGAAGCTTCAGGGGGAAACAATCAGCCCCAGCATTTT

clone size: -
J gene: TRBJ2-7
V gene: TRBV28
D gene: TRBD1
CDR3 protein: CTTKWGQDLSEQYF
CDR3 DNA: TGTACCACGAAATGGGGACAGGACCTGAGCGAGCAGTACTTC

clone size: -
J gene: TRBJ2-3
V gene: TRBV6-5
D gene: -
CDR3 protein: CASSYSAAAHTDTQYF
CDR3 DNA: TGTGCCAGCAGTTACTCTGCAGCGGCTCACACAGATACGCAGTATTTT

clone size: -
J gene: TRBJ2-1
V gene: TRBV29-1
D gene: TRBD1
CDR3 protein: CSAKQGDSYNEQFF
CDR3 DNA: TGCAGCGCAAAACAGGGGGACTCCTACAATGAGCAGTTCTTC

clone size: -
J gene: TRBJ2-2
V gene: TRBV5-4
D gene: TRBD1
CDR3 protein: CASARQGSRTGELFF
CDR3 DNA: TGTGCCAGCGCAAGACAGGGGAGTAGGACCGGGGAGCTGTTTTTT

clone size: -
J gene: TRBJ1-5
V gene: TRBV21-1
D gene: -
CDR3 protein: CASSLDFQVRYQPQHF
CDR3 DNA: TGTGCCAGCAGCCTTGATTTTCAGGTGAGATATCAGCCCCAGCATTTT

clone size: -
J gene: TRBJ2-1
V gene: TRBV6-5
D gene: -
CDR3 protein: CASLAAYNEQFF
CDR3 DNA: TGTGCCTCTTTAGCGGCCTACAATGAGCAGTTCTTC

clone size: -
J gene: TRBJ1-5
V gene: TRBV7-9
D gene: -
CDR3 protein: CASSLGEPSWYSNQPQHF
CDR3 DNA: TGTGCCAGCAGCTTGGGTGAGCCTAGCTGGTATAGCAATCAGCCCCAGCATTTT

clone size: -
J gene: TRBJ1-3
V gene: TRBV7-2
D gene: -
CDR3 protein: CASSPRETSGNTIYF
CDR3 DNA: TGTGCCAGCAGTCCCCGGGAGACCTCTGGAAACACCATATATTTT

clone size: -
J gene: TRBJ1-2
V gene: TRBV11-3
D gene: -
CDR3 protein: CASSLAPGVDYGYTF
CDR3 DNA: TGTGCCAGCAGCTTGGCCCCAGGGGTTGACTATGGCTACACCTTC

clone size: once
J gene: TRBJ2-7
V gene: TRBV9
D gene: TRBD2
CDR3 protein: CASSAGTSGGYEQYF
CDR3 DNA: TGTGCCAGCAGCGCGGGGACTAGCGGGGGCTACGAGCAGTACTTC

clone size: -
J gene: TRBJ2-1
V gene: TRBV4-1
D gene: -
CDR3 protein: CASSQAGPSYNEQFF
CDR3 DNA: TGCGCCAGCAGCCAGGCGGGGCCCTCCTACAATGAGCAGTTCTTC

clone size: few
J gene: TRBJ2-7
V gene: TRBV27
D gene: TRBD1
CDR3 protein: CASSFLGTGIHYEQYF
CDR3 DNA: TGTGCCAGCAGTTTCCTCGGGACAGGGATACACTACGAGCAGTACTTC

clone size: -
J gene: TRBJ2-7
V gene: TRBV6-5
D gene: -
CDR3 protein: CASSLSRGFSYEQYF
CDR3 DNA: TGTGCCAGCAGTTTGTCACGGGGATTCTCCTACGAGCAGTACTTC

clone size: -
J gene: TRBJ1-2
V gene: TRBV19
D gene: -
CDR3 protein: CASSIGYRVRANYGYTF
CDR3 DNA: TGTGCCAGTAGTATCGGTTACAGAGTCCGAGCTAACTATGGCTACACCTTC

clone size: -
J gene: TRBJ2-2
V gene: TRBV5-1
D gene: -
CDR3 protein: CASSLAVWGLTGELFF
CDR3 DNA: TGCGCCAGCAGCTTGGCCGTCTGGGGGCTTACCGGGGAGCTGTTTTTT

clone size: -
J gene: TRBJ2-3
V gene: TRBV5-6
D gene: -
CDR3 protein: CASSSPVNTQYF
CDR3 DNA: TGTGCCAGCAGCTCCCCTGTTAATACGCAGTATTTT

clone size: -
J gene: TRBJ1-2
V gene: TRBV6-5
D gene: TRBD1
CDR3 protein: CASRSDGQGNYGYTF
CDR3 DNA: TGTGCCAGCAGATCCGACGGACAGGGAAACTATGGCTACACCTTC

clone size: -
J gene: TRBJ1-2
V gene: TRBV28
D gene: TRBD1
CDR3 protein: CASGTGDYGYTF
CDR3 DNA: TGTGCCAGCGGGACAGGAGACTATGGCTACACCTTC

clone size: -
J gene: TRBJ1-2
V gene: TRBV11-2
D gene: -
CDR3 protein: CASSLESGYGYTF
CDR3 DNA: TGTGCCAGCAGCTTAGAGTCGGGATATGGCTACACCTTC

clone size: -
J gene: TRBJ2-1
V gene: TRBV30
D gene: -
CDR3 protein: CAWGSRTGYNEQFF
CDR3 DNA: TGTGCCTGGGGGTCTCGTACGGGATACAATGAGCAGTTCTTC

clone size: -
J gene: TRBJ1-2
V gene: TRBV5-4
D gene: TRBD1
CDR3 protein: CASSPGQGEGYGYTF
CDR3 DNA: TGTGCCAGCAGCCCTGGACAGGGCGAGGGGTATGGCTACACCTTC

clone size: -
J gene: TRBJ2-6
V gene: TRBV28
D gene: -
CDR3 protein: CASSFSWRGSSGANVLTF
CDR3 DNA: TGTGCCAGCAGTTTCTCGTGGCGGGGTAGCTCTGGGGCCAACGTCCTGACTTTC

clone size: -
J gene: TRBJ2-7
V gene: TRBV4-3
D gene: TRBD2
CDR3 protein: CASSQALGEGTLYEQYF
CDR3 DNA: TGCGCCAGCAGCCAAGCATTAGGGGAGGGAACGTTATACGAGCAGTACTTC

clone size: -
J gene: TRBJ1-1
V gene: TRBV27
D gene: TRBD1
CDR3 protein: CASSLSAGQGRRNTEAFF
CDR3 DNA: TGTGCCAGCAGTTTATCCGCGGGACAGGGGAGGCGGAACACTGAAGCTTTCTTT

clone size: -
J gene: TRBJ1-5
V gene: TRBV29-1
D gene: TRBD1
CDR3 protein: CSVDGTGDQPQHF
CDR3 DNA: TGCAGCGTTGACGGGACAGGGGATCAGCCCCAGCATTTT

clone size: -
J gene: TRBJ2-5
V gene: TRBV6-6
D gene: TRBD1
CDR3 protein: CASSYSRDRGETQYF
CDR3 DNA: TGTGCCAGCAGTTACTCCCGGGACAGGGGGGAGACCCAGTACTTC

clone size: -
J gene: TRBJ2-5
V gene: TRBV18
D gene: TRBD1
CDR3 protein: CASSIRDRGDGETQYF
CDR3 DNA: TGTGCCAGCTCAATCCGGGACAGGGGTGATGGAGAGACCCAGTACTTC

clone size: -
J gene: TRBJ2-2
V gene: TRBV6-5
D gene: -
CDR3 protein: CASSYWGGHGGELFF
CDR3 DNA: TGTGCCAGCAGTTACTGGGGGGGGCACGGCGGGGAGCTGTTTTTT

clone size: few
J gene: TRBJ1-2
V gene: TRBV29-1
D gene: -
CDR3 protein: CSGGQIDYGYTF
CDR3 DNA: TGCAGCGGCGGACAGATTGACTATGGCTACACCTTC

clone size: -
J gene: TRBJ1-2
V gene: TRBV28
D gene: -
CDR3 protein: CASSPQALASNYGYTF
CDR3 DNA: TGTGCCAGCAGTCCTCAAGCATTAGCCTCTAACTATGGCTACACCTTC

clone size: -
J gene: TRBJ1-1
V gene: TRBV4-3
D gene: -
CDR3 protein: CASSRGRAEAFF
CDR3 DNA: TGCGCCAGCTCCAGGGGCAGGGCTGAAGCTTTCTTT

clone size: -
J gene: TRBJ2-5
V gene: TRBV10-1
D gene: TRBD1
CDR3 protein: CASSESDRQRKETQYF
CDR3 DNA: TGCGCCAGCAGTGAGTCGGACAGGCAACGCAAGGAGACCCAGTACTTC

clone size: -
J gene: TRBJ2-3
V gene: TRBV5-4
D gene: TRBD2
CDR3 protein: CASSSPSGPSATTDTQYF
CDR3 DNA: TGTGCCAGCAGCTCTCCTAGCGGGCCTTCTGCTACCACAGATACGCAGTATTTT

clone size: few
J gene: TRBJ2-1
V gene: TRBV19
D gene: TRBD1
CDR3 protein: CASAGQGVRNEQFF
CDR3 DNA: TGTGCCAGTGCTGGACAGGGGGTTAGAAATGAGCAGTTCTTC